This T cell receptor beta chain was captured in a study of T cells in Graves' hyperthyroidism and ophthalmopathy. The study, taken as a whole, reports: Prediction of ophthalmopathy progression came a median roughly 6.7 months pre-onset.

A Clinical Activity Score of at least 3, a NOSPECS grade of at least 4 and a duration under 3 months were recorded in the ophthalmopathy patients. RNA transcripts were the template for amplifying TCR beta CDR3 regions. HTBI primers were employed in a first-round RT-PCR of the TCR CDR3. MiXCR, applied by TCRdb to the multiplex PCR reads, yields one record per CDR3 protein. The sample has about 250,000 distinct CDR3 sequences, about 24% seen once. Germline CDR1 and CDR2: MNHEY and SMNVEV (reference sequence). Trimming took off 6 bases at V and 10 bases at J, with 16 bases between the two ends. The CDR3 covers 12 residues. With regard to this clonotype: Antigen: not known.

The sequenced sample was blood. The V and J genes are TRBV27 and TRBJ2-7; maybe TRBD2 (6 bases). The origin of this receptor is a middle-aged woman with Graves' ophthalmopathy. CDR3 protein: CASRQRRDQQYF. CDR3 DNA: TGTGCCAGCAGGCAGAGGAGGGATCAACAGTACTTC.